The 13 T cell receptor beta chains listed next were all sequenced from one sample in a study of cytomegalovirus exposure and HLA in healthy donors. The PCR employed 60 Vbeta primers together with 13 Jbeta primers. The method was immunoSEQ multiplex PCR; TCRdb's version includes in-frame clones alone and lacks a portion of them. The table shows under 120,000 clones, with 70% to 80% occurring only once. The sequenced material came from PBMCs. The receptors were sampled from a female donor in good health and CMV-seropositive.

The V call is TRBV7-3, the J call TRBJ2-1; maybe TRBD1 (5 bases). The CDR3 has 15 amino acids. V lost 2 bases and J lost 8, with 16 bases in between. CDR1 and CDR2 (germline): SGHTA, FQGTGA. CDR3 bases: TGTGCCAGCAGCTTACTAGTAGGCGTAGGGGATGAGCAGTTCTTC. This sequence encodes CASSLLVGVGDEQFF.

The chain joins TRBV28 to TRBJ2-2, with 11 nucleotides matching TRBD2. CDR1 and CDR2 from the germline V gene are MDHEN and SYDVKM. The CDR3 is 17 amino acids. Trimming removed 0 bases from V and 1 base from J; junction bases left unmatched: 1. CDR3 sequence reads: CASSLWGLAENTGELFF. Here the CDR3 DNA reads TGTGCCAGCAGTTTATGGGGACTAGCGGAGAACACCGGGGAGCTGTTTTTT.

The chain combines TRBV5-5 with TRBJ2-5, with TRBD2 matching 8 bases. CDR1 and CDR2 from the germline V gene are SGHKS and YYEKEE (reference sequence). The ends lost 4 bases at V and 1 base at J; junction bases unmatched: 3. This CDR3 is built from 14 residues. CDR3 nucleotide sequence: TGTGCCAGCAGCCGCGGGACTAGCCAAGAGACCCAGTACTTC. It is translated as CASSRGTSQETQYF.

The rearrangement links TRBV27 to TRBJ1-2, with 7 nucleotides matching TRBD1. Trimming cost V 2 bases and J 4 bases; bases outside gene matches: 4. Germline loops: CDR1 MNHEY, CDR2 SMNVEV (reference sequence). The CDR3 runs 14 residues. The CDR3 sequence: CASSLRQGAYGYTF. In DNA, the CDR3 is TGTGCCAGCAGTTTAAGACAGGGAGCCTATGGCTACACCTTC.

The chain uses TRBV6-1 and TRBJ2-2, with D perhaps TRBD2 (6 bases). This CDR3 comprises 13 residues. Trimming took off 10 bases at V and 6 bases at J, with 15 bases between the two ends. Germline loops: CDR1 MNHNS, CDR2 SASEGT. CDR3 DNA: TGTGCCACCGGACGGGAGACGGCCGGGGAGCTGTTTTTT. It yields the protein CATGRETAGELFF.

This chain joins TRBV19 and TRBJ1-5; 8 nucleotides align to TRBD1. V was pared by 6 bases and J by 3 bases, with 4 bases of the junction left unmatched. The CDR3 contains 14 residues. Germline V lookup: CDR1 LNHDA, CDR2 SQIVND (reference sequence). This CDR3 reads CASSKDRDNQPQHF. In DNA form, the CDR3 reads TGTGCCAGTAGCAAGGACAGGGACAATCAGCCCCAGCATTTT.

This clone showed up just a few times. The genes are TRBV5-4 and TRBJ1-1; D gene ambiguous. This CDR3 contains 14 residues. CDR1 and CDR2 (germline): SGHNT, YYREEE (reference sequence). V was pared by 4 bases and J by 2 bases, with 12 bases between. CDR3 in DNA: TGTGCCAGCAGCCCTACCCTTTTTAACACTGAAGCTTTCTTT. Protein product: CASSPTLFNTEAFF.

The gene calls are TRBV28 and TRBJ1-1; D call uncertain. Looked up from germline, CDR1 is MDHEN and CDR2 is SYDVKM. The V end was cut by 4 bases, the J end by 6 bases, with 18 bases between. The CDR3 has 15 amino acids. CDR3 nucleotides: TGTGCCAGCAGTTCCCCGGGGAGTAGTAACGCTGAAGCTTTCTTT. Its translation is CASSSPGSSNAEAFF.

The chain employs TRBV9 and TRBJ2-1; 8 bases agree with TRBD1. Germline V gene sequence: CDR1 SGDLS, CDR2 YYNGEE. With 3 bases clipped from V and 5 bases from J, the junction kept 13 bases outside the gene matches. There are 17 residues in the CDR3. CDR3 amino acids: CASSAPATARGHNEQFF. Here the CDR3 DNA reads TGTGCCAGCAGCGCCCCGGCCACGGCCAGGGGGCACAATGAGCAGTTCTTC.

The chain joins TRBV28 to TRBJ2-7; D unresolved. Per the germline V gene, CDR1 is MDHEN and CDR2 is SYDVKM. The CDR3 length is 12 residues. Trimming pared 2 bases from V and 2 bases from J, leaving 4 bases between. CDR3 in amino acids: CASSLRAYEQYF. The CDR3 bases are TGTGCCAGCAGTTTACGAGCCTACGAGCAGTACTTC.

V gene TRBV1 combines with J gene TRBJ2-1; the table names TRBD2, a call not compared with the DNA. TRBV1 is deemed a pseudogene. The CDR3 loop spans 19 amino acids. CDR3 loop: CTSILIGRPGGPLEREQFF. DNA of the CDR3: TGCACCAGCATCCTAATCGGTCGTCCGGGAGGGCCCCTAGAACGTGAGCAGTTCTTC.

This chain links TRBV10-3 with TRBJ2-3; TRBD2 aligns across 8 bases. V shed 6 bases and J 0 bases; nucleotides not matched to a gene: 5. This CDR3 has 15 amino acids. CDR1 and CDR2 from the germline V gene are ENHRY and SYGVKD. The CDR3 here is CAISRGGTSTDTQYF. DNA of the CDR3: TGTGCCATCAGCCGCGGGGGGACGAGCACAGATACGCAGTATTTT.

The chain carries TRBV5-1 and TRBJ2-5, with a weak D call TRBD2 (5 bases). V was shortened by 0 bases and J by 2 bases, with 11 bases between the two germline ends. Germline V gene sequence: CDR1 SGHRS, CDR2 YFSETQ. This CDR3 contains 15 residues. Here the CDR3 reads CASSLAEDFQETQYF. The CDR3 DNA is TGCGCCAGCAGCTTGGCCGAGGACTTTCAAGAGACCCAGTACTTC.